This T cell receptor (beta chain) emerged from a study of shared clonotypes between healthy human individuals. Whole-study context: Every donor yielded three CD4 naive, three CD4 memory, two CD8 naive and one CD8 memory plate.

All the donors were Caucasian adults who lived in Nashville, Tennessee. The material for each subset, its genomic DNA, was split evenly across several immunoSEQ plates. TCRdb keeps only in-frame clones here, not all; method: immunoSEQ multiplex PCR. The table has roughly 2.2 million clones, around 93% seen once. Overall study findings and caveats: A limitation of the genetic and exposure-history diversity represented arose from few donors.

Germline lookup yields CDR1 MRHNA and CDR2 SNTAGT. The V and J ends lost 2 bases and 8 bases respectively, with 12 bases between them. There are 13 residues in the CDR3. Comments on this clone: Its antigen is unknown.

This chain connects TRBV6-4 to TRBJ1-2; D is ambiguous. Sequencing input: naive CD4+ T cells from PBMCs. Documented subset: CD45RA+ positively selected. The TCR comes from a man between 18 and 35 years old in good health. Some clones in this sample may be carry-over from other donors' samples. CDR3 residues: CASSDNWGYGYTF. The CDR3, as DNA: TGTGCCAGCAGTGACAACTGGGGATACGGCTACACCTTC.